These 3 T cell receptor beta chains originate from one sample sequenced in a study of T cell changes during pregnancy in multiple sclerosis. Here immunoSEQ multiplex PCR was the method, and the copy in TCRdb shows in-frame clones only, minus some. The repertoire holds about 48,000 clones, with 88% as singletons. Sequencing used CD4+ T cells from peripheral blood mononuclear cells, obtained in the second trimester of pregnancy. The receptors were gathered from a female donor with multiple sclerosis, enrolled in a pregnancy study.

The chain recombines TRBV10-2 with TRBJ1-4; D perhaps matches TRBD1 (5 bases). Germline V gene lookup returns CDR1 WSHSY and CDR2 SAAADI. The V and J ends lost 5 bases and 8 bases respectively, with 12 bases between them. CDR3 length: 13 amino acids. For the CDR3, the DNA is TGCGCCAGCAGTTCCCGGGAGGGGGAAAAACTGTTTTTT. Translating gives CASSSREGEKLFF.

J is TRBJ2-3 and V is TRBV7-9, with 7 nucleotides matching TRBD2. CDR1 and CDR2 from the germline V gene are SEHNR and FQNEAQ (reference sequence). This CDR3 contains 15 residues. Trimming at V came to 5 bases and at J to 7 bases, leaving 12 bases not matched to a gene. The CDR3 DNA reads TGTGCCAGCAGCCCGGGGACTACCGTCGTTAATACGCAGTATTTT. It is translated as CASSPGTTVVNTQYF.

As DNA, the CDR3 is TGCGCCAGCAGCATGGCAGGGTCGAACAATGAGCAGTTCTTC. Residues: CASSMAGSNNEQFF. The chain recombines TRBV5-1 with TRBJ2-1; D possibly corresponds to TRBD1 (5 bases). Trimming cost V 4 bases and J 5 bases, with 13 bases left between them. CDR3 length equals 14 residues. Germline V gene sequence: CDR1 SGHRS, CDR2 YFSETQ.